This T cell receptor beta chain was recovered during a study of cytomegalovirus exposure and HLA in healthy donors. Study conclusions and caveats: The likely explanation for a cluster of highly shared sequence variants was sequencing artifact. Altogether, 150 to 200 TCR beta chains were recorded as cytomegalovirus-associated. Analysis was carried out at a later point, and it linked a missense DCLRE1C variant to TCR beta V- and J-gene trimming.

V lost 1 base and J lost 5; bases outside the gene matches: 7. Germline CDR1 reads MNHEY; CDR2 reads SVGAGI. CDR3 length: 16 residues. The PCR ran on 60 Vbeta and 13 Jbeta primers. Here immunoSEQ multiplex PCR was the method, and the copy in TCRdb shows in-frame clones only, minus some. The listing records roughly 200,000 clones. As for this clone: The antigen is unknown.

This clonotype was sampled from a girl aged 2-10 years in good health and CMV-seropositive. This chain links TRBV6-5 with TRBJ2-1, with TRBD1 identical over 8 bases. The source material was PBMCs. This CDR3 reads CASSYWFGTGHNEQFF. As DNA, the CDR3 is TGTGCCAGCAGTTACTGGTTTGGGACAGGCCACAATGAGCAGTTCTTC.